These 20 T cell receptor beta chains were all obtained from the same sample, sequenced in a study of blood T cell repertoires in COVID-19. Method: immunoSEQ multiplex PCR; TCRdb's copy keeps in-frame clones and lacks some. The sample lists about 120,000 clones, around 76% occurring once. Source material: peripheral blood. The receptors were sampled from a man between 65 and 85 years old with acute or convalescent COVID-19.

This sequence joins TRBV3-1 (or the pseudogene TRBV3-2) and TRBJ2-4; 9 nucleotides agree with TRBD2. Germline V CDR1 and CDR2: LGHDT, YNNKEL (reference sequence). This CDR3 has 16 amino acids. V gave up 5 bases and J gave up 7 bases; unmatched junction bases: 12. The CDR3 loop is CASSSAPGTSQNIQYF. CDR3 nucleotides: TGTGCCAGCAGCTCCGCCCCCGGGACTAGCCAGAACATTCAGTACTTC.

This clone was counted a few times. The V call is TRBV2, the J call TRBJ1-6; 7 bases align to TRBD1. Germline V gene lookup returns CDR1 SNHLY and CDR2 FYNNEI. V was pared by 11 bases and J by 6 bases, with 16 bases of the junction left unmatched. The CDR3 totals 16 residues. In nucleotides, the CDR3 is TGTGCCGGCAACGACAGGGCTTCGGCGGGTAATTCACCCCTCCACTTT. It encodes CAGNDRASAGNSPLHF.

The table lists this clone with many counts. The gene calls are TRBV4-2 and TRBJ2-1, with 7 bases identical to TRBD1. CDR1 and CDR2 from the germline V gene are LGHNA and YNFKEQ. With 8 bases clipped from V and 6 bases from J, the junction kept 10 bases outside the gene matches. The CDR3 length is 14 residues. The CDR3 region has the DNA TGTGCCAGCGGTCACAGGGGTATCGGCAATGAGCAGTTCTTC. As protein: CASGHRGIGNEQFF.

This rearrangement joins TRBV6-5 to TRBJ1-1, with D unclear. This CDR3 has 13 amino acids. Germline V gene lookup returns CDR1 MNHEY and CDR2 SVGAGI. V was cut by 3 bases and J by 2 bases, with 7 bases left in between. CDR3 sequence: CASSYADNTEAFF. The CDR3 DNA follows: TGTGCCAGCAGTTATGCAGATAACACTGAAGCTTTCTTT.

The chain carries TRBV19 and TRBJ1-6; TRBD1 agrees at 9 bases. The CDR3 is 16 residues long. CDR1 is LNHDA, CDR2 SQIVND, per germline (reference sequence). Trimming at V came to 5 bases and at J to 5 bases, leaving 7 bases not matched to a gene. Written as DNA, the CDR3 is TGTGCCAGTAGTCCGCAACAGGGGGCCCATAATTCACCCCTCCACTTT. Translating it yields CASSPQQGAHNSPLHF.

This rearrangement joins TRBV18 to TRBJ2-7, with 7 bases aligning to TRBD1. The V gene's germline CDR1 is KGHSH and CDR2 LQKENI. J gave up 6 bases and V 4 bases, and 9 bases lay outside the gene matches. The CDR3 is 14 amino acids. CDR3 in amino acids: CASSHPASGGEQYF. In DNA, the CDR3 is TGTGCCAGCTCACACCCGGCTTCAGGGGGCGAGCAGTACTTC.

The gene calls are TRBV19 and TRBJ2-1; 9 bases align to TRBD2. V gave up 3 bases and J gave up 8 bases; unmatched junction bases: 8. Germline V lookup: CDR1 LNHDA, CDR2 SQIVND (reference sequence). The CDR3 contains 15 residues. CDR3 loop: CASSIGAGGPDEQFF. The DNA for the CDR3 is TGTGCCAGTAGTATTGGGGCGGGGGGGCCTGATGAGCAGTTCTTC.

The chain joins TRBV11-2 to TRBJ2-7, with 9 bases that match TRBD1. From germline, CDR1 is SGHAT and CDR2 FQNNGV. This CDR3 comprises 13 residues. Losses at the gene ends were 5 bases for V and 2 bases for J; bases not matched to a gene: 1. CDR3 bases: TGTGCCAGCAGCGGACAGGGGACCTACGAGCAGTACTTC. Encoded protein: CASSGQGTYEQYF. Supplemented by reference TRBV11-2 and TRBJ2-7, the full variable domain reads EAGVAQSPRYKIIEKRQSVAFWCNPISGHATLYWYQQILGQGPKLLIQFQNNGVVDDSQLPKDRFSAERLKGVDSTLKIQPAKLEDSAVYLCASSGQGTYEQYFGPGTRLTVT.

This chain joins TRBV5-1 and TRBJ2-5; D gene unclear. Germline lookup yields CDR1 SGHRS and CDR2 YFSETQ. The CDR3 consists of 13 residues. Trimming took 2 bases from V and 5 from J, leaving 10 bases between them. This CDR3 reads CASSFQSWETQYF. CDR3 in DNA: TGCGCCAGCAGCTTTCAGTCCTGGGAGACCCAGTACTTC.

The chain employs TRBV7-3 and TRBJ1-2, with 8 bases that match TRBD1. The CDR3 is made up of 15 amino acids. The V segment lost 3 bases and the J segment 4 bases; nucleotides outside the gene matches: 7. Germline CDR1 is SGHTA and CDR2 is FQGTGA. The CDR3 sequence: CASSFTSDRVYGYTF. The CDR3 region has the DNA TGTGCCAGCAGCTTTACTTCGGACAGGGTCTATGGCTACACCTTC. Complete variable domain (other parts from reference TRBV7-3 and TRBJ1-2): GAGVSQTPSNKVTEKGKYVELRCDPISGHTALYWYRQSLGQGPEFLIYFQGTGAADDSGLPNDRFFAVRPEGSVSTLKIQRTERGDSAVYLCASSFTSDRVYGYTFGSGTRLTVV.

This clone was picked up one time. The chain uses TRBV5-4 and TRBJ1-2; 9 nucleotides match TRBD1. The CDR3 covers 15 residues. The V gene's germline CDR1 is SGHNT and CDR2 YYREEE (reference sequence). Trimming removed 4 bases from V and 4 bases from J; junction bases left unmatched: 8. Written as DNA, the CDR3 is TGTGCCAGCAGCGGAACAGGGGGCGCCGGCTATGGCTACACCTTC. Encoded protein: CASSGTGGAGYGYTF.

The V and J genes are TRBV7-2 and TRBJ2-7; 7 bases are shared with TRBD2. The CDR3 covers 12 residues. Trimming at V came to 5 bases and at J to 6 bases, leaving 4 bases not matched to a gene. Germline V gene data show CDR1 as SGHTA and CDR2 as FQGNSA. Here the CDR3 DNA reads TGTGCCAGCAGCAGCCCGGGGGGCGAGCAGTACTTC. This translates into CASSSPGGEQYF.

The genes are TRBV9 and TRBJ1-3; unclear D gene. Per germline, CDR1 SGDLS and CDR2 YYNGEE. The CDR3 contains 16 residues. V lost 2 bases to trimming and J lost 3 bases, with 15 bases between them. CDR3: CASSVWETNLGNTIYF. DNA of the CDR3: TGTGCCAGCAGCGTTTGGGAGACAAACCTTGGAAACACCATATATTTT.

Note on this clone: The identical CDR3 is also encoded by other nucleotide sequences in the sample. The genes are TRBV12-3 or TRBV12-4 and TRBJ2-7; D possibly corresponds to TRBD1 (5 bases). This CDR3 has 13 amino acids. The V end was cut by 4 bases, the J end by 1 base, with 8 bases between. The CDR3 DNA follows: TGTGCCAGCAGTTCCGGACAATCCTACGAGCAGTACTTC. It translates to CASSSGQSYEQYF.

This chain links TRBV7-9 with TRBJ2-5, with 9 positions matching TRBD1. The CDR3 consists of 16 residues. Per the germline V gene, CDR1 is SEHNR and CDR2 is FQNEAQ (reference sequence). Germline trimming cut 0 bases from V and 2 bases from J; bases unmatched to any gene: 4. The CDR3 DNA reads as TGTGCCAGCAGCTTAGCACTAGACAGGGGGCAAGAGACCCAGTACTTC. Amino acid sequence: CASSLALDRGQETQYF.

This sequence joins TRBV5-1 and TRBJ1-1, with D possibly being TRBD1 (5 bases). Germline V lookup: CDR1 SGHRS, CDR2 YFSETQ. The CDR3 consists of 13 residues. With 7 bases removed from V and 1 base from J, the gap between germline ends came to 11 bases. The CDR3 sequence: CASARDTNTEAFF. DNA for the CDR3: TGCGCCAGCGCCAGGGATACGAACACTGAAGCTTTCTTT.

The rearrangement links TRBV7-9 to TRBJ1-1; D is perhaps TRBD1 (5 bases). Germline V gene lookup returns CDR1 SEHNR and CDR2 FQNEAQ (reference sequence). The CDR3 has 14 amino acids. The V end was cut by 6 bases, the J end by 4 bases, with 15 bases between. The CDR3 DNA sequence: TGTGCCAGCAGAAAAGAGCCCAGGGCCACTGAAGCTTTCTTT. Its protein is CASRKEPRATEAFF.

The chain links TRBV4-2 to TRBJ1-2; D perhaps matches TRBD1 (5 bases). The CDR3 totals 14 residues. Per germline, CDR1 LGHNA and CDR2 YNFKEQ. V lost 1 base to trimming and J lost 2 bases, with 8 bases between them. The CDR3 sequence is CASSQVPGNYGYTF. In nucleotides, the CDR3 is TGTGCCAGCAGCCAAGTACCAGGGAACTATGGCTACACCTTC.

The gene calls are TRBV19 and TRBJ1-1; the D is unclear. Trimming pared 7 bases from V and 7 bases from J, leaving 19 bases between. The CDR3 has 14 amino acids. Germline CDR1 reads LNHDA; CDR2 reads SQIVND (reference sequence). The CDR3 DNA sequence: TGTGCCAGTATTTCAACCCGTTCAGAACGTGAAGCTTTCTTT. This translates into CASISTRSEREAFF.

V usage is TRBV29-1 and J usage is TRBJ2-2, with 7 positions matching TRBD1. The germline gives CDR1 SQVTM, CDR2 ANQGSEA. V shed 7 bases and J 6 bases; nucleotides not matched to a gene: 11. CDR3 length: 14 amino acids. The CDR3 loop is CSAGTASRAGELFF. In DNA form, the CDR3 reads TGCAGCGCCGGGACAGCCAGCCGGGCCGGGGAGCTGTTTTTT.